This passage covers 20 T cell receptor beta chains from one sample sequenced in a study of blood T cell repertoires in COVID-19. TCRdb's table, derived via immunoSEQ multiplex PCR, lists solely in-frame clones and lacks some. Altogether about 230,000 clones are present, approximately 85% being singletons, with the ten largest covering 5% to 6.5%. What was sequenced was peripheral blood. These receptors were obtained from a man in his fifties with COVID-19, enrolled during active disease.

The chain has TRBV3-1 (or the pseudogene TRBV3-2) and TRBJ2-3; D gene ambiguous. The CDR3 extends over 13 amino acids. Germline CDR1 reads LGHDT; CDR2 reads YNNKEL (reference sequence). The V and J ends lost 0 bases and 7 bases respectively, with 8 bases between them. CDR3 sequence: CASSQDQVNTQYF. CDR3 in DNA: TGTGCCAGCAGCCAAGATCAGGTAAATACGCAGTATTTT.

The chain carries TRBV18 and TRBJ1-1; D call uncertain. CDR3 length: 14 amino acids. The germline V and J ends were trimmed by 3 bases and 0 bases, with 8 bases remaining between them. Germline V gives CDR1 KGHSH, CDR2 LQKENI. The CDR3 sequence: CASSPLGMNTEAFF. The CDR3 region has the DNA TGTGCCAGCTCACCGCTGGGCATGAACACTGAAGCTTTCTTT.

In its sample, this clone was seen a few times. The chain employs TRBV5-4 and TRBJ1-1; TRBD1 matches at 8 bases. CDR1 is SGHNT, CDR2 YYREEE, per germline (reference sequence). This CDR3 is 14 amino acids long. Losses at the gene ends were 3 bases for V and 3 bases for J; bases not matched to a gene: 4. The CDR3 DNA sequence: TGTGCCAGCAGCTCAGCGGACAGGGACACTGAAGCTTTCTTT. The encoded protein is CASSSADRDTEAFF.

This chain links TRBV7-2 with TRBJ2-3; 8 bases align to TRBD2. Unmatched junction bases numbered 8, after V lost 6 bases and J lost 6 bases. Germline loops: CDR1 SGHTA, CDR2 FQGNSA. This CDR3 is 14 amino acids long. CDR3 residues: CASSGSGVPDTQYF. The CDR3 DNA follows: TGTGCCAGCAGTGGTAGCGGGGTCCCGGATACGCAGTATTTT.

Here the CDR3 reads CASKQYTEAFF. Written as DNA, the CDR3 is TGTGCCAGCAAACAGTACACTGAAGCTTTCTTT. The chain recombines TRBV2 with TRBJ1-1, with no clear D. V was trimmed by 7 bases and J by 3 bases, leaving 6 bases between them. The CDR3 has 11 residues. From germline, CDR1 is SNHLY and CDR2 FYNNEI.

The chain links TRBV27 to TRBJ2-7, with 7 positions matching TRBD1. From germline, CDR1 is MNHEY and CDR2 SMNVEV (reference sequence). The V and J ends lost 1 base and 6 bases, in that order; junction bases with no gene match: 6. CDR3 length: 14 residues. For the CDR3, the DNA is TGTGCCAGCAGTTTATACAGGGGACCTTTCGAGCAGTACTTC. Translated, it gives CASSLYRGPFEQYF.

CDR3 sequence: CATSDTARNYGYTF. CDR3 coding DNA: TGTGCCACCAGTGATACCGCTAGAAACTATGGCTACACCTTC. This chain links TRBV24-1 with TRBJ1-2; no clear D. The CDR3 sequence is 14 residues long. The germline V gene has CDR1 KGHDR and CDR2 SFDVKD. Trimming took off 3 bases at V and 2 bases at J, with 9 bases between the two ends.

The chain's CDR3 is CASSEVGTQYF. CDR3 DNA sequence: TGTGCCAGCAGTGAAGTCGGGACCCAGTACTTC. J is TRBJ2-5 and V is TRBV6-1; D gene uncertain. Germline V CDR1 and CDR2: MNHNS, SASEGT. The CDR3 contains 11 residues. Trimming cost V 1 base and J 7 bases, with 4 bases left between them.

The J gene is TRBJ1-1, the V gene TRBV9; D unclear. V was trimmed by 4 bases and J by 4 bases, leaving 14 bases between them. Germline CDR1 and CDR2: SGDLS and YYNGEE. The CDR3 runs 14 residues. This chain's CDR3 is CASSLHGEVTEAFF. The DNA of the CDR3 is TGTGCCAGCAGCCTACACGGAGAAGTCACTGAAGCTTTCTTT.

This clone came up a few times. This chain connects TRBV19 to TRBJ2-7, with TRBD1 matching 10 bases. The CDR3 length is 16 residues. The trim removed 5 bases at V and 3 bases at J, leaving 10 bases unmatched. From germline, CDR1 is LNHDA and CDR2 SQIVND (reference sequence). This CDR3 reads CASSFGDRGPYYEQYF. The DNA of the CDR3 is TGTGCCAGTAGTTTTGGGGACAGGGGCCCGTACTACGAGCAGTACTTC.

J is TRBJ2-7 and V is TRBV2; D remains unclear. The CDR3 sequence is 15 residues long. Germline V gene lookup returns CDR1 SNHLY and CDR2 FYNNEI. With 1 base removed from V and 2 bases from J, the gap between germline ends came to 12 bases. In nucleotides, the CDR3 is TGTGCCAGCAGTGAAGGGGTGTTGCAGGCCTACGAGCAGTACTTC. Translated, it gives CASSEGVLQAYEQYF.

V is TRBV21-1 and J is TRBJ1-4. TRBV21-1 is a pseudogene. The CDR3 length is 15 residues. CDR3 loop: CASSKALSANEKLFF. DNA for the CDR3: TGTGCCAGCAGCAAAGCGCTTTCGGCTAATGAAAAACTGTTTTTT.

This clone was found once. The V and J genes are TRBV11-3 and TRBJ1-1; 7 nucleotides match TRBD1. The CDR3 runs 13 residues. With V trimmed by 7 bases and J by 4 bases, 6 bases remained unmatched. Looked up from germline, CDR1 is SGHNT and CDR2 is YENEEA. CDR3 nucleotides: TGTGCCAGCAAGGGGGCTCCGGGCACTGAAGCTTTCTTT. Translated, it gives CASKGAPGTEAFF. The complete variable domain, with remaining parts taken from reference TRBV11-3 and TRBJ1-1, reads EAGVVQSPRYKIIEKKQPVAFWCNPISGHNTLYWYLQNLGQGPELLIRYENEEAVDDSQLPKDRFSAERLKGVDSTLKIQPAELGDSAVYLCASKGAPGTEAFFGQGTRLTVV.

The chain carries TRBV4-1 and TRBJ2-2; TRBD2 matches 10 bases. Germline lookup yields CDR1 MGHRA and CDR2 YSYEKL. The J segment lost 10 bases and the V segment lost 6 bases, leaving 20 bases of the junction unmatched. This CDR3 comprises 18 residues. The CDR3 DNA sequence: TGCGCCAGCAGTCTCACGGAGCGGCCGGGACTAGCGATGGTGGAGCTGTTTTTT. Its translation: CASSLTERPGLAMVELFF.

CDR3 DNA sequence: TGTGCCACCAGCAGAGATTGGCAGGGGGCTAAGTACGAGCAGTACTTC. Translation: CATSRDWQGAKYEQYF. The chain uses TRBV15 and TRBJ2-7; 8 bases are shared with TRBD1. With V trimmed by 0 bases and J by 4 bases, 8 bases remained unmatched. The germline CDR1 and CDR2 sequences are LNHNV and YYDKDF (reference sequence). The CDR3 length is 16 residues.

This clone was picked up a small number of times. The gene calls are TRBV12-3 or TRBV12-4 and TRBJ1-5; no firm D call. The CDR3 consists of 12 residues. V was pared by 7 bases and J by 0 bases, with 4 bases between. This CDR3 is CASNSSNQPQHF. The CDR3 bases are TGTGCCAGCAATAGTAGCAATCAGCCCCAGCATTTT.

The gene calls are TRBV11-3 and TRBJ1-1; D possibly corresponds to TRBD1 (6 bases). The CDR3 runs to 14 residues. V dropped 4 bases and J dropped 3 bases, with 12 bases sitting between them. CDR1 and CDR2 from the germline V gene are SGHNT and YENEEA. The CDR3 bases are TGTGCCAGCAGCTCGGGGGGCCGGGACACTGAAGCTTTCTTT. Protein product: CASSSGGRDTEAFF. Combining the CDR3 with reference TRBV11-3 and TRBJ1-1 gives the whole variable domain EAGVVQSPRYKIIEKKQPVAFWCNPISGHNTLYWYLQNLGQGPELLIRYENEEAVDDSQLPKDRFSAERLKGVDSTLKIQPAELGDSAVYLCASSSGGRDTEAFFGQGTRLTVV.

The chain joins TRBV30 to TRBJ1-2, with 9 bases fitting TRBD1. This CDR3 has 14 residues. J lost 3 bases, V lost 2 bases, and 4 bases had no gene match. The germline V gene has CDR1 GTSNPN and CDR2 SVGIG (reference sequence). CDR3 residues: CAWSPTGGYYGYTF. The CDR3 DNA is TGTGCCTGGAGTCCGACAGGGGGATACTATGGCTACACCTTC.

The rearrangement uses TRBV19 and TRBJ1-2; 9 bases map to TRBD1. The CDR3 has 16 residues. Germline V gene data show CDR1 as LNHDA and CDR2 as SQIVND (reference sequence). With V trimmed by 4 bases and J by 7 bases, 13 bases remained unmatched. The CDR3 spells CASSRVPSGTGFGYTF. CDR3 sequence (DNA): TGTGCCAGTAGTAGAGTTCCCTCCGGGACAGGGTTTGGCTACACCTTC.

The chain combines TRBV5-4 with TRBJ1-2; 9 nucleotides line up with TRBD1. The V segment lost 3 bases and the J segment 1 base; nucleotides outside the gene matches: 1. The CDR3 sequence is 14 residues long. The V gene's germline CDR1 is SGHNT and CDR2 YYREEE (reference sequence). The CDR3 sequence is CASSWTGVNYGYTF. The CDR3 bases are TGTGCCAGCAGCTGGACAGGGGTTAACTATGGCTACACCTTC.